This TCR beta chain was identified during a study of TIL therapy for anti-PD-1-resistant metastatic lung cancer. As for the study in general: A few tumors were EGFR-mutant and two were ALK-rearranged.

As for this clone: The antigen remains undetermined.

This was the immunoSEQ v3 assay. Sequencing depth was some 2 million read pairs for survey level, roughly 5-6 million for deep. Only in-frame clones appear in the TCRdb table, and some are missing; sequencing was by immunoSEQ multiplex PCR. The sample has about 57,000 clones; roughly 85% are singletons. Overall study findings and caveats: Infused TIL clonotypes partially replaced the baseline blood repertoire, then decayed over months. This highly selected cohort may not generalize to typical lung cancer patients.

Indicated time point: pre-treatment sample, taken before nivolumab and TIL therapy. The V end lost 4 bases, the J end lost 0 bases, and 10 bases lay between the germline ends. This CDR3 has 15 amino acids. Germline lookup yields CDR1 SEHNR and CDR2 FQNEAQ (reference sequence). This chain uses TRBV7-9 with TRBJ1-3; possible D gene TRBD1, 5 bases. The material sequenced was blood, taken at baseline. The source of this sequence is a woman between 30 and 85 years old with non-small cell lung cancer. The CDR3 bases are TGTGCCAGCAGCTCCCGACAGAGCTCTGGAAACACCATATATTTT. It is translated as CASSSRQSSGNTIYF.